The 19 T cell receptor beta chains in this list originate from one sample, sequenced in a study of T cells in Graves' hyperthyroidism and ophthalmopathy. TCR beta CDR3 region amplification was performed from RNA transcripts. In the first-round RT-PCR of the TCR CDR3, the HTBI primer set was used. TCRdb processed the multiplex PCR reads anew with MiXCR; each CDR3 protein has one entry. The sample includes about 320,000 distinct CDR3 sequences, approximately 17% seen only once; the top ten take around a third. The sequenced sample consisted of blood. The receptors stem from a man aged 25-45 years with Graves' hyperthyroidism.

The table lists this clonotype with many counts. The CDR3 is CSAPGQGDARGTGELFF. The CDR3 DNA reads TGCAGTGCCCCAGGACAGGGGGACGCGAGGGGCACCGGGGAGCTGTTTTTT. V usage is TRBV20-1 and J usage is TRBJ2-2; the match to TRBD1 covers 10 bases. Germline V gene data show CDR1 as DFQATT and CDR2 as SNEGSKA (reference sequence). V trimming: 6 bases; J trimming: 4 bases; junction bases outside the gene matches: 14. This CDR3 region has 17 residues.

Many counts were recorded for this clonotype. The chain couples TRBV5-4 to TRBJ2-7, with D perhaps assigned TRBD1 or TRBD2 (5 bases each). The CDR3 loop spans 13 amino acids. Trimming shortened V by 2 bases and J by 3 bases, and 9 bases separated the two germline ends. Germline values: CDR1 SGHNT, CDR2 YYREEE (reference sequence). CDR3 coding DNA: TGTGCCAGCAGCTTCGGGGCGGGCTACGAGCAGTACTTC. It codes for CASSFGAGYEQYF. The full variable domain, in which reference TRBV5-4 and TRBJ2-7 provide the parts outside the CDR3, is ETGVTQSPTHLIKTRGQQVTLRCSSQSGHNTVSWYQQALGQGPQFIFQYYREEENGRGNFPPRFSGLQFPNYSSELNVNALELDDSALYLCASSFGAGYEQYFGPGTRLTVT.

Many counts were recorded for this clonotype. The V and J genes are TRBV7-9 and TRBJ2-7, with unresolved D. CDR1 and CDR2 (germline): SEHNR, FQNEAQ (reference sequence). CDR3 size: 14 residues. The V end was cut by 3 bases, the J end by 5 bases, with 14 bases between. In nucleotides, the CDR3 is TGTGCCAGCAGCTTCGGCACCGCTTCCGACGAGCAGTACTTC. It specifies CASSFGTASDEQYF.

The CDR3 region has the DNA TGTGCCAGTAGCCCGCCTCCAGGCTATGGCTACACCTTC. Amino acids: CASSPPPGYGYTF. The genes are TRBV7-2 and TRBJ1-2; D remains ambiguous. V dropped 9 bases and J dropped 4 bases, with 15 bases sitting between them. Germline CDR1 reads SGHTA; CDR2 reads FQGNSA. The CDR3 is 13 amino acids.

This clonotype came up many times. In DNA, the CDR3 is TGTGCCAGCACTGCAGAGGAGGACGAGCAGTACTTC. Amino acid sequence: CASTAEEDEQYF. This chain uses TRBV2 with TRBJ2-7, with D perhaps matching TRBD2 (5 bases). Trimming removed 7 bases at V and 5 bases at J, with 12 bases between. Germline CDR1 is SNHLY and CDR2 is FYNNEI. This CDR3 is 12 amino acids long.

V gene TRBV15 combines with J gene TRBJ2-1; the match to TRBD1 covers 11 bases. Trimming took 4 bases from V and 9 from J; bases not matched to a gene: 8. There are 15 residues in the CDR3. CDR1 and CDR2 from the germline V gene are LNHNV and YYDKDF (reference sequence). The CDR3 protein is CATSKRGTGGSEQFF. The CDR3 nucleotides read TGTGCCACCAGCAAACGCGGGACAGGGGGGTCTGAGCAGTTCTTC.

This clonotype appeared many times. The chain combines TRBV28 with TRBJ1-1; 8 nucleotides match TRBD1. Germline loops: CDR1 MDHEN, CDR2 SYDVKM. The CDR3 consists of 14 residues. V lost 4 bases and J lost 10; bases outside the gene matches: 11. This chain's CDR3 is CASSYPGGGSGAFF. DNA for the CDR3: TGTGCCAGCAGTTATCCAGGGGGCGGTAGTGGAGCTTTCTTT.

This clonotype was observed at least ten times. This sequence joins TRBV11-2 and TRBJ1-2; D not certain. Per the germline V gene, CDR1 is SGHAT and CDR2 is FQNNGV. The CDR3 is 12 amino acids. V was clipped by 4 bases and J by 4 bases, with 7 bases between them. The CDR3 nucleotides read TGTGCCAGCAGCTCAGAGGGCTATGGCTACACCTTC. Amino acids: CASSSEGYGYTF.

This clonotype occurred a few times. The CDR3 bases are TGTGCCAGCAGCCGTGGGGGACCCAGGAACACTGAAGCTTTCTTT. This codes for CASSRGGPRNTEAFF. The rearrangement joins TRBV5-4 to TRBJ1-1, with D possibly TRBD1 on 5 matching bases. CDR1 and CDR2 (germline): SGHNT, YYREEE (reference sequence). This CDR3 contains 15 residues. The V and J ends lost 4 bases and 1 base respectively, with 14 bases between them.

This clonotype was counted ten times or more. The rearrangement uses TRBV28 and TRBJ2-1; no clear D gene. Germline CDR1 is MDHEN and CDR2 is SYDVKM. Deletions cut 9 bases from V and 8 bases from J, with 8 bases between. CDR3 length: 10 residues. CDR3 DNA: TGTGCCAGTGGGTGGGATGAGCAGTTCTTC. Translating gives CASGWDEQFF.

With regard to this clonotype: A much larger clone lies a single base off, so this may be a read error. The chain has TRBV7-8 and TRBJ1-4, with a possible D match to TRBD1 (6 bases). The CDR3 runs 15 residues. In germline, CDR1 is SGHVS, CDR2 FQNEAQ. The DNA of the CDR3 is TGTGCCAGCAGCCGACCACAGGGCTCCAATGAAAAACTGTCTTTT. Amino acid sequence: CASSRPQGSNEKLSF.

The chain recombines TRBV14 with TRBJ1-4, with TRBD1 identical over 7 bases. V lost 5 bases, J lost 3 bases, and 3 bases stayed unmatched. This CDR3 has 14 residues. Germline V lookup: CDR1 SGHDN, CDR2 FVKESK. This chain's CDR3 is CASSEGQSNEKLFF. DNA for the CDR3: TGTGCCAGCAGCGAGGGACAGTCTAATGAAAAACTGTTTTTT.

This clonotype has ten or more counts. The chain combines TRBV2 with TRBJ2-2; 10 nucleotides line up with TRBD1. This CDR3 comprises 16 residues. Germline lookup yields CDR1 SNHLY and CDR2 FYNNEI. J was trimmed by 5 bases and V by 6 bases; bases with no gene match: 9. The CDR3 reads CASSEGQGKRTGELFF. The CDR3 DNA reads as TGTGCCAGCAGCGAGGGACAGGGGAAGAGGACCGGGGAGCTGTTTTTT.

This clonotype was seen more than once but under ten times. The chain recombines TRBV5-6 with TRBJ1-1; D may be TRBD1 (5 bases). The ends were cut back, 3 bases at V and 1 base at J, with 10 bases in the middle. Germline assignment: CDR1 SGHDT and CDR2 YYEEEE. This CDR3 is built from 14 residues. CDR3 DNA: TGTGCCAGCAGCTGGGGACGGTCGAACACTGAAGCTTTCTTT. Translation gives CASSWGRSNTEAFF.

V is TRBV6-5 and J is TRBJ2-3, with D perhaps given as TRBD1 or TRBD2 (5 bases each). CDR3 length equals 17 residues. Germline assignment: CDR1 MNHEY and CDR2 SVGAGI. The V end was cut by 0 bases, the J end by 1 base, with 14 bases between. The CDR3 DNA follows: TGTGCCAGCAGTTACTCAAGAAGGGGAGAGGGCACAGATACGCAGTATTTT. Its translation is CASSYSRRGEGTDTQYF.

This clonotype occurred many times. The V call is TRBV7-9, the J call TRBJ2-7; D gene ambiguous. The germline V gene encodes CDR1 SEHNR and CDR2 FQNEAQ (reference sequence). Trimming removed 0 bases at V and 2 bases at J, with 8 bases between. The CDR3 spans 14 residues. The DNA for the CDR3 is TGTGCCAGCAGCTTAGCCCGCTCCGCCTACGAGCAGTACTTC. Its translation: CASSLARSAYEQYF.

The table lists this clonotype with many counts. This sequence joins TRBV15 and TRBJ2-2; D is tentatively TRBD1 or TRBD2 (5 bases each). Per germline, CDR1 LNHNV and CDR2 YYDKDF (reference sequence). The length of the CDR3 is 15 residues. Deletions cut 4 bases from V and 8 bases from J, with 17 bases between. The DNA of the CDR3 is TGTGCCACCAGCATGCCCGGGACGGTCGAAGGGGAGCTGTTTTTT. This codes for CATSMPGTVEGELFF.

In the case of this clonotype: A much larger clone lies a single base off, so this may be a read error. The chain carries TRBV12-3 or TRBV12-4 and TRBJ1-1; 10 bases align to TRBD1. This CDR3 comprises 14 residues. The CDR3 sequence is CVSTVTGGATEAFF. The CDR3, as DNA: TGTGTCAGCACCGTGACAGGGGGCGCGACTGAAGCTTTCTTT.

In regard to this clonotype: A much larger clone sits a single nucleotide away, making a read error possible. This chain uses TRBV6-2 or TRBV6-3 with TRBJ2-1, with TRBD1 identical over 7 bases. The CDR3 runs to 12 residues. Germline V gene lookup returns CDR1 MNHEY and CDR2 SVGEGT. The J segment lost 10 bases and the V segment lost 11 bases, leaving 11 bases of the junction unmatched. The DNA for the CDR3 is TGTGCCGGGAAGACAGGGACCTACGAGCAGTTCTTC. Residues: CAGKTGTYEQFF.